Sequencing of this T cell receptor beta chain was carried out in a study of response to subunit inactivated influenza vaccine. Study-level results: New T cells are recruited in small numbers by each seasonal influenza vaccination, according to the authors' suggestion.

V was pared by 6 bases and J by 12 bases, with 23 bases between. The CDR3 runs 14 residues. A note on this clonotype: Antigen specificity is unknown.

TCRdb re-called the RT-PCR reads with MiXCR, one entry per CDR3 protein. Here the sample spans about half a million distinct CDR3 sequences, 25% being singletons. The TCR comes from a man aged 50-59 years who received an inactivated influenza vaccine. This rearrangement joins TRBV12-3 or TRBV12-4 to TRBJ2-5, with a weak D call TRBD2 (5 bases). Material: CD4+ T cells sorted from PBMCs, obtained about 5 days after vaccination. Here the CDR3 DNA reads TGTGCCAGCAGCCAAAAAGAAAGGCCAGCGGCCGAGTACTTC. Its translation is CASSQKERPAAEYF.